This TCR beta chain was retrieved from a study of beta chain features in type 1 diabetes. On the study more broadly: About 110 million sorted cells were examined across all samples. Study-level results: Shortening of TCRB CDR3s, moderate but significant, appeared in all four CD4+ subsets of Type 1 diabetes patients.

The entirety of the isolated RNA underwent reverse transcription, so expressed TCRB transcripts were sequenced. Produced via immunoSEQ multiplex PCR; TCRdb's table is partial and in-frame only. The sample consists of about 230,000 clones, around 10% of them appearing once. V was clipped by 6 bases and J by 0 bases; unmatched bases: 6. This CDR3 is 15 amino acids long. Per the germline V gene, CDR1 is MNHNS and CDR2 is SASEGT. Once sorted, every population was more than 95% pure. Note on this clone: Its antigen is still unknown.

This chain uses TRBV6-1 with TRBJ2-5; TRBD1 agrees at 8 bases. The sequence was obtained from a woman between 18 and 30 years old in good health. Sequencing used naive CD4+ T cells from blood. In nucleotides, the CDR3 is TGTGCCAGCAGCCCCGACAGGGGTGACCAAGAGACCCAGTACTTC. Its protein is CASSPDRGDQETQYF.